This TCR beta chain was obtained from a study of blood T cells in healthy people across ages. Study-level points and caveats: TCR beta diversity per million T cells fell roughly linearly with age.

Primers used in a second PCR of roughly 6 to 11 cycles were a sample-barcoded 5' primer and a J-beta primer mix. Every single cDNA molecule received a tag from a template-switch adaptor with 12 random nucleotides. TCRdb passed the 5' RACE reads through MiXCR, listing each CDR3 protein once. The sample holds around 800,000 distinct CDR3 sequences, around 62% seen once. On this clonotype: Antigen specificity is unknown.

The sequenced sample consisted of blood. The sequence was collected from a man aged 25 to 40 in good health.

CDR3 sequence: CASSLKGYTDTQYF. CDR3 nucleotides: TGTGCCAGCAGCTTGAAGGGCTACACAGATACGCAGTATTTT. The rearrangement joins TRBV11-2 to TRBJ2-3; no clear D. V lost 3 bases and J lost 2, with 9 bases in between. CDR3 size: 14 residues. From germline, CDR1 is SGHAT and CDR2 FQNNGV.